The 12 T cell receptor beta chains in this list originate from one sample, sequenced in a study of CD8 T cells in Susac syndrome. About 0.45 to 1 ug RNA was reverse transcribed with random hexamers. TCRdb reprocessed the immunoSEQ multiplex PCR reads via MiXCR and lists one record per CDR3 protein. Of approximately 200,000 distinct CDR3 sequences in the sample, 85% to 95% are singletons; the top ten hold around 0.08%. Sequencing used CD4+ T cells from PBMCs. The source of these receptors is a human donor with multiple sclerosis.

The V call is TRBV29-1, the J call TRBJ1-2; 8 positions agree with TRBD1. J lost 7 bases, V lost 3 bases, and 4 bases had no gene match. Germline-derived CDR1 and CDR2 are SQVTM and ANQGSEA. CDR3 length: 12 residues. This chain's CDR3 is CSVDGRGPGYTF. As DNA, the CDR3 is TGCAGCGTTGACGGCAGGGGGCCTGGCTACACCTTC.

The V gene is TRBV20-1, the J gene TRBJ2-6, with TRBD1 matching over 10 bases. V was clipped by 3 bases and J by 4 bases; unmatched bases: 9. This CDR3 region has 17 residues. The germline V gene encodes CDR1 DFQATT and CDR2 SNEGSKA (reference sequence). The CDR3 region is CSASRGQGLRGANVLTF. In DNA, the CDR3 is TGCAGTGCTAGCCGGGGACAGGGGTTAAGGGGGGCCAACGTCCTGACTTTC.

The chain employs TRBV9 and TRBJ2-3; D possibly corresponds to TRBD1 (5 bases). Trimming took off 4 bases at V and 4 bases at J, with 13 bases between the two ends. This CDR3 is 14 amino acids long. In germline, CDR1 is SGDLS, CDR2 YYNGEE. The CDR3 coding sequence is TGTGCCAGCAGCACGACAGTTCGGGCAGATACGCAGTATTTT. The encoded protein is CASSTTVRADTQYF.

V gene TRBV7-9 combines with J gene TRBJ1-2; D remains ambiguous. The germline V gene encodes CDR1 SEHNR and CDR2 FQNEAQ (reference sequence). V was shortened by 1 base and J by 8 bases, with 11 bases between the two germline ends. The CDR3 consists of 13 residues. CDR3 DNA sequence: TGTGCCAGCAGCTTAGAGGAAATGCGGGGCTACACCTTC. This encodes CASSLEEMRGYTF.

The rearrangement joins TRBV6-5 to TRBJ2-1; tentative D call: TRBD1 (6 bases). Germline V gene data show CDR1 as MNHEY and CDR2 as SVGAGI. V lost 7 bases and J 10 bases, leaving 23 bases between the germline ends. This CDR3 has 15 amino acids. The CDR3 spells CASTRTHTGLGEQFF. CDR3 coding DNA: TGTGCCAGCACCCGTACTCACACAGGGCTAGGGGAGCAGTTCTTC.

This clonotype showed up just once. V is TRBV11-2 and J is TRBJ2-7; the D is unclear. The CDR3 loop spans 15 amino acids. Per the germline V gene, CDR1 is SGHAT and CDR2 is FQNNGV. Trimming shortened V by 7 bases and J by 2 bases, and 18 bases separated the two germline ends. CDR3 DNA sequence: TGTGCCAGCAACCCAAGGGCCGGCTTGGCCTACGAGCAGTACTTC. This codes for CASNPRAGLAYEQYF.

The V gene is TRBV15, the J gene TRBJ2-5, with D uncertain. The germline V and J ends were trimmed by 0 bases and 2 bases, with 10 bases remaining between them. Germline V gene lookup returns CDR1 LNHNV and CDR2 YYDKDF (reference sequence). The CDR3 has 15 residues. The DNA of the CDR3 is TGTGCCACCAGCAGAGATATGGCGGTTCAAGAGACCCAGTACTTC. As protein: CATSRDMAVQETQYF.

This clonotype was counted a few times. The V call is TRBV30, the J call TRBJ1-2; D is unclear. V was pared by 1 base and J by 0 bases, with 3 bases between. CDR3 length: 12 amino acids. Germline V gene data show CDR1 as GTSNPN and CDR2 as SVGIG (reference sequence). As DNA, the CDR3 is TGTGCCTGGAGTGGGACTAACTATGGCTACACCTTC. Protein product: CAWSGTNYGYTF. The variable domain in full, completed from reference TRBV30 and TRBJ1-2, reads SQTIHQWPATLVQPVGSPLSLECTVEGTSNPNLYWYRQAAGRGLQLLFYSVGIGQISSEVPQNLSASRPQDRQFILSSKKLLLSDSGFYLCAWSGTNYGYTFGSGTRLTVV.

The rearrangement links TRBV2 to TRBJ2-7; unclear D gene. Germline CDR1 and CDR2: SNHLY and FYNNEI. The V gene lost 10 bases and the J gene lost 1 base, with 14 bases spanning the gap. The CDR3 contains 13 residues. The CDR3 DNA is TGTGCCACCACAACCGGCCGTTCCTACGAGCAGTACTTC. Its protein product is CATTTGRSYEQYF.

In DNA, the CDR3 is TGTGCCTGGAGTGGGCACAAGACTACGGGTAGCAATCAGCCCCAGCATTTT. Translated, it gives CAWSGHKTTGSNQPQHF. The chain carries TRBV30 and TRBJ1-5, with D unclear. V was trimmed by 1 base and J by 0 bases, leaving 16 bases between them. The germline gives CDR1 GTSNPN, CDR2 SVGIG (reference sequence). CDR3 length equals 17 residues.

The rearrangement joins TRBV20-1 to TRBJ2-2; D call uncertain. Trimming took 3 bases from V and 3 from J, leaving 5 bases between them. Per germline, CDR1 DFQATT and CDR2 SNEGSKA (reference sequence). This CDR3 spans 12 amino acids. CDR3 sequence reads: CSARADTGELFF. The CDR3 DNA is TGCAGTGCTAGGGCAGACACCGGGGAGCTGTTTTTT.

The chain is built from TRBV30 and TRBJ2-1, with D unresolved. The V gene's germline CDR1 is GTSNPN and CDR2 SVGIG (reference sequence). The CDR3 loop spans 12 amino acids. Trimming shortened V by 0 bases and J by 6 bases, and 6 bases separated the two germline ends. CDR3 protein: CAWSVTSNEQFF. The CDR3 DNA sequence: TGTGCCTGGAGTGTAACGAGCAATGAGCAGTTCTTC.